This is a list of T cell receptor beta chains from one sample in a study of blood T cell repertoires in COVID-19. The data were produced by immunoSEQ multiplex PCR, yet TCRdb's version contains in-frame clones alone and is incomplete. This table holds about 47,000 clones, approximately 78% found once. Specimen: peripheral blood. These receptors all come from a human donor with acute or convalescent COVID-19. The donor label of this sample is uncertain. Each CDR3 is given with its conserved first and last residue. D genes are given only for firm matches. Expanded clones get a size class; other rows say once, few or many, or leave the size out.

abundance,j_gene,v_gene,d_gene,CDR3aa,CDR3nt
once,TRBJ2-3,TRBV7-2,TRBD1,CASSLRPGQGGDTQYF,TGTGCCAGCAGTCTAAGACCGGGACAGGGAGGAGATACGCAGTATTTT
-,TRBJ1-1,TRBV28,-,CASRRGDNTEAFF,TGTGCCAGCAGGCGGGGCGATAACACTGAAGCTTTCTTT
few,TRBJ1-4,TRBV27,-,CASSQTGTEQKLFF,TGTGCCAGCAGTCAGACGGGAACCGAGCAAAAACTGTTTTTT
-,TRBJ1-1,TRBV3-1/TRBV3-2,TRBD1,CASVAGTGSTEAFF,TGTGCCAGCGTGGCCGGGACAGGGAGTACTGAAGCTTTCTTT
few,TRBJ1-2,TRBV4-2,TRBD1,CASSQVPRQGFYGYTF,TGTGCCAGCAGCCAAGTTCCACGACAGGGCTTTTATGGCTACACCTTC
-,TRBJ2-1,TRBV6-1,-,CASSDGGSANNEQFF,TGTGCCAGCAGTGATGGGGGCTCGGCTAACAATGAGCAGTTCTTC
-,TRBJ2-1,TRBV11-3,TRBD2,CASSLGLAGGLGSYNEQFF,TGTGCCAGCAGCTTAGGTCTAGCGGGAGGTCTGGGCTCCTACAATGAGCAGTTCTTC
-,TRBJ2-2,TRBV6-2/TRBV6-3,-,CASSPYQPGELFF,TGTGCCAGCAGCCCCTACCAACCCGGGGAGCTGTTTTTT
few,TRBJ1-3,TRBV7-9,-,CASSPPPRFGNTIYF,TGTGCCAGCAGCCCCCCGCCCAGGTTCGGAAACACCATATATTTT
-,TRBJ1-1,TRBV7-9,-,CASSLGGGDTEAFF,TGTGCCAGCAGCTTAGGTGGAGGGGACACTGAAGCTTTCTTT
-,TRBJ2-5,TRBV30,TRBD2,CAWAIGGVKETQYF,TGTGCCTGGGCAATCGGGGGGGTGAAAGAGACCCAGTACTTC
-,TRBJ2-5,TRBV6-6,TRBD1,CASSTTGTGGETQYF,TGTGCCAGCAGTACAACCGGGACAGGGGGAGAGACCCAGTACTTC
-,TRBJ2-7,TRBV19,-,CASSKTPPRGSSYEQYF,TGTGCCAGTAGTAAAACCCCTCCTAGGGGGAGCTCCTACGAGCAGTACTTC
-,TRBJ1-6,TRBV3-1/TRBV3-2,-,CASSPEAGTYNSPLHF,TGTGCCAGCAGCCCGGAGGCGGGCACCTATAATTCACCCCTCCACTTT
-,TRBJ2-2,TRBV4-2,-,CASSISSTGELFF,TGTGCCAGCAGCATCTCCTCCACCGGGGAGCTGTTTTTT
few,TRBJ2-7,TRBV5-6,TRBD1,CASSEITGTGPYEQYF,TGTGCCAGCAGCGAAATAACCGGGACAGGGCCTTACGAGCAGTACTTC
once,TRBJ1-2,TRBV27,TRBD1,CASSPRDSDGYTF,TGTGCCAGCAGTCCCCGGGACAGTGATGGCTACACCTTC
few,TRBJ2-5,TRBV9,TRBD2,CASSNLAGDETQYF,TGTGCCAGCAGCAACCTAGCGGGAGATGAGACCCAGTACTTC
-,TRBJ1-3,TRBV7-9,-,CASSLQASGNTIYF,TGTGCCAGCAGCTTACAGGCGTCCGGAAACACCATATATTTT
-,TRBJ1-4,TRBV4-2,TRBD1,CASSQDRTGGPNEKLFF,TGTGCCAGCAGCCAAGACAGGACAGGGGGACCAAATGAAAAACTGTTTTTT
few,TRBJ1-4,TRBV4-3,TRBD1,CASSPTPTGILEKLFF,TGCGCCAGCAGCCCCACCCCGACAGGGATTCTTGAAAAACTGTTTTTT
-,TRBJ2-7,TRBV19,-,CASRRSGASYEQYF,TGTGCCAGTAGACGCTCAGGGGCATCGTACGAGCAGTACTTC
-,TRBJ2-3,TRBV19,-,CASSQLDTQYF,TGTGCCAGTAGCCAATTAGATACGCAGTATTTT
-,TRBJ1-5,TRBV7-2,-,CASSPTAGLGGQPQHF,TGTGCCAGCAGCCCAACGGCGGGTCTCGGGGGGCAGCCCCAGCATTTT
once,TRBJ1-1,TRBV10-2,-,CASSEYRANTEAFF,TGCGCCAGCAGTGAGTACAGAGCGAACACTGAAGCTTTCTTT
-,TRBJ2-5,TRBV11-2,-,CASSQSTGGLGETQYF,TGTGCCAGCAGCCAGTCTACCGGGGGGCTCGGAGAGACCCAGTACTTC
-,TRBJ1-2,TRBV19,TRBD1,CASRDRGGYTF,TGTGCCAGTAGGGACAGGGGAGGCTACACCTTC
-,TRBJ2-3,TRBV11-2,TRBD1,CASSLQGARTDTQYF,TGTGCCAGCAGCTTACAGGGGGCTCGCACAGATACGCAGTATTTT
once,TRBJ2-7,TRBV7-9,-,CASRDSASAYEQYF,TGTGCCAGCAGAGACAGCGCTTCTGCCTACGAGCAGTACTTC
-,TRBJ2-6,TRBV7-7,-,CASSFGGSSGANVLTF,TGTGCTAGCAGCTTTGGGGGGTCCTCTGGGGCCAACGTCCTGACTTTC
-,TRBJ2-4,TRBV19,TRBD2,CASSPLKAGGRDIQYF,TGTGCCAGTAGTCCGCTTAAGGCGGGAGGGCGAGACATTCAGTACTTC
-,TRBJ2-3,TRBV7-6,TRBD2,CASSIAGGRSDTQYF,TGTGCCAGCAGCATAGCGGGAGGGCGATCAGATACGCAGTATTTT
-,TRBJ2-1,TRBV28,TRBD2,CASSLPPRTSRWAGGEQFF,TGTGCCAGCAGTTTACCCCCTCGGACTAGCAGGTGGGCGGGCGGTGAGCAGTTCTTC
-,TRBJ2-1,TRBV6-5,-,CASSTGSSYNEQFF,TGTGCCAGCAGCACAGGGAGCTCCTACAATGAGCAGTTCTTC
-,TRBJ1-4,TRBV29-1,TRBD1,CSAIWTTGGYEKLFF,TGCAGCGCTATTTGGACCACAGGGGGCTATGAAAAACTGTTTTTT
-,TRBJ1-1,TRBV19,-,CASSTRTESEAFF,TGTGCCAGTAGTACCCGGACAGAATCTGAAGCTTTCTTT
-,TRBJ2-5,TRBV7-2,TRBD2,CASSLGRGGWETQYF,TGTGCCAGCAGCTTAGGACGGGGGGGCTGGGAGACCCAGTACTTC
-,TRBJ1-2,TRBV19,-,CASSPQGNYGYTF,TGTGCCAGTAGTCCTCAGGGTAACTATGGCTACACCTTC
-,TRBJ1-3,TRBV6-1,TRBD1,CASSELGRGRGNTIYF,TGTGCCAGCAGTGAATTGGGCAGGGGGCGAGGAAACACCATATATTTT
-,TRBJ2-7,TRBV12-3/TRBV12-4,TRBD1,CASSPGTAYEQYF,TGTGCCAGCAGTCCCGGGACAGCCTACGAGCAGTACTTC
-,TRBJ2-7,TRBV28,-,CASTTQGLIYEQYF,TGTGCCAGCACCACACAGGGACTAATCTACGAGCAGTACTTC
-,TRBJ2-7,TRBV5-6,TRBD2,CASSPLGLAQTLGTYEQYF,TGTGCCAGCAGCCCTCTGGGACTAGCGCAAACACTAGGAACCTACGAGCAGTACTTC
-,TRBJ1-3,TRBV30,-,CAWSLSSGNTIYF,TGTGCCTGGAGTCTTAGCTCTGGAAACACCATATATTTT
-,TRBJ2-7,TRBV3-1/TRBV3-2,-,CASSSQEAYEQYF,TGTGCCAGCAGCTCTCAAGAGGCCTACGAGCAGTACTTC
-,TRBJ1-2,TRBV28,TRBD1,CASNTPGQRDGYTF,TGTGCCAGCAATACACCGGGACAGAGAGATGGCTACACCTTC